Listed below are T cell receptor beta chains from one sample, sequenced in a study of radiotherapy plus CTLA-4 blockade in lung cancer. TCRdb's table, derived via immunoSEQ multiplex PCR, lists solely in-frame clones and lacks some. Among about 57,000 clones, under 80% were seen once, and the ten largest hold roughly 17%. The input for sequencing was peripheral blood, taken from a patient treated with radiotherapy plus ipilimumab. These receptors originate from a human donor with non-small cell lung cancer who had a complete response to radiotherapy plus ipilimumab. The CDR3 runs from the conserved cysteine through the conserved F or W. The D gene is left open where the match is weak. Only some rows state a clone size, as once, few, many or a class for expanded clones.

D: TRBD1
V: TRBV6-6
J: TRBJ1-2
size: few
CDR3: CASSPQGQYGYTF
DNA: TGTGCCAGCAGTCCCCAGGGACAGTATGGCTACACCTTC

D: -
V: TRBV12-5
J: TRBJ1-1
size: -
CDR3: CASARTDTFF
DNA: TGTGCTAGTGCCAGGACTGATACTTTCTTT

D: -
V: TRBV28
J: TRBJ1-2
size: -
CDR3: CASSFSGSYGYTF
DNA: TGTGCCAGCAGTTTCTCGGGGTCCTATGGCTACACCTTC

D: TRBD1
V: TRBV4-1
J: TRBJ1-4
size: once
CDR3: CASSPGTGNEKLFF
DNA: TGCGCCAGCAGCCCGGGGACAGGGAATGAAAAACTGTTTTTT

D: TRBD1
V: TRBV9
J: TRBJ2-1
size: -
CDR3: CASSVVQGAREQFF
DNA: TGTGCCAGCAGCGTAGTACAGGGGGCAAGGGAGCAGTTCTTC

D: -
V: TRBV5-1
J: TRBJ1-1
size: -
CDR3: CASSLEGGSTNTEAFF
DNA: TGCGCCAGCAGCTTGGAAGGGGGTTCTACGAACACTGAAGCTTTCTTT

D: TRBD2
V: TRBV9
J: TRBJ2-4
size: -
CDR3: CASSAGLARENIQYF
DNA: TGTGCCAGCAGCGCGGGACTAGCGAGGGAAAACATTCAGTACTTC

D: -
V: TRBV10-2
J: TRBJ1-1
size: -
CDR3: CATRGADSAFF
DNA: TGCGCCACCCGGGGTGCCGATTCGGCTTTCTTT

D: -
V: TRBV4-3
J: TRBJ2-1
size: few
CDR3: CASSQELGSHEQFF
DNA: TGCGCCAGCAGCCAAGAACTAGGATCTCATGAGCAGTTCTTC

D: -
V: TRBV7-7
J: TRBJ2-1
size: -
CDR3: CASSLAAYNEQFF
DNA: TGTGCTAGCAGCTTAGCAGCGTACAATGAGCAGTTCTTC

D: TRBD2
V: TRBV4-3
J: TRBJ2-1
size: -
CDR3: CASSPFASGRNEQFF
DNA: TGCGCCAGCAGCCCCTTTGCTAGCGGGAGAAATGAGCAGTTCTTC

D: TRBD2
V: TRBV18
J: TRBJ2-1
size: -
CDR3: CASSTQRESYNEQFF
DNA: TGTGCCAGCTCTACCCAGCGGGAGAGCTACAATGAGCAGTTCTTC

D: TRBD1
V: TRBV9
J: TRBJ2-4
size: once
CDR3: CASTPDRAVNIQYF
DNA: TGTGCCAGCACACCGGACAGGGCGGTAAACATTCAGTACTTC

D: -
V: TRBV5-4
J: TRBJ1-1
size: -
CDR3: CASSLFGATEAFF
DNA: TGTGCCAGCAGCTTATTTGGGGCTACTGAAGCTTTCTTT

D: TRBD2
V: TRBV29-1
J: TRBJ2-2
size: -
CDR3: CSVEAGTSGKRGELFF
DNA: TGCAGCGTTGAAGCAGGGACTAGCGGGAAGCGCGGGGAGCTGTTTTTT

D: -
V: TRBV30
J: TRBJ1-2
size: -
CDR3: CAWSEVLFGNYGYTF
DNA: TGTGCCTGGAGTGAAGTCTTATTCGGGAACTATGGCTACACCTTC

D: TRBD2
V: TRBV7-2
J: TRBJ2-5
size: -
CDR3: CASSLGGGGEGQETQYF
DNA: TGTGCCAGCAGCTTAGGCGGGGGTGGAGAGGGTCAAGAGACCCAGTACTTC

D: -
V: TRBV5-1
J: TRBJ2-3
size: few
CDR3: CASSVRGPNGDTQYF
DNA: TGCGCCAGCAGCGTACGAGGGCCCAATGGGGATACGCAGTATTTT

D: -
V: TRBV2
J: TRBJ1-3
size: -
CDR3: CASNRASTGSGNTIYF
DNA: TGTGCCAGCAACCGCGCCTCGACAGGCTCTGGAAACACCATATATTTT

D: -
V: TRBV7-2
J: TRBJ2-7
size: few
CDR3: CASSSPGYEQYF
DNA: TGTGCCAGCAGCTCTCCGGGATACGAGCAGTACTTC

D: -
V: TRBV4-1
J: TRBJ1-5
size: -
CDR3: CASSTRFGGHGWSNQPQHF
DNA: TGCGCCAGCAGCACCCGTTTCGGGGGGCATGGGTGGAGCAATCAGCCCCAGCATTTT

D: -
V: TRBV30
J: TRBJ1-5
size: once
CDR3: CAWSRASDQPQHF
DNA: TGTGCCTGGAGTAGAGCCTCCGATCAGCCCCAGCATTTT

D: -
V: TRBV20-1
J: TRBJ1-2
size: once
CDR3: CSAPAAYGYTF
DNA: TGCAGTGCCCCCGCGGCCTATGGCTACACCTTC

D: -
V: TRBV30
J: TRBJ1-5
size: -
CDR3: CAWSLRNNQPQHF
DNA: TGTGCCTGGAGTCTCAGGAACAATCAGCCCCAGCATTTT

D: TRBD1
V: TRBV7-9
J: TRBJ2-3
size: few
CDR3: CASSWDRSTDTQYF
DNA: TGTGCCAGCAGCTGGGACAGGAGCACAGATACGCAGTATTTT

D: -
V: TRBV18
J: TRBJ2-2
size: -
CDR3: CASSTGSSGELFF
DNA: TGTGCCAGCTCAACAGGGTCTTCCGGGGAGCTGTTTTTT

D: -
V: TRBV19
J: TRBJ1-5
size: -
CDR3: CASSINSGIESNQPQHF
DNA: TGTGCCAGTAGTATAAATTCAGGGATTGAGAGCAATCAGCCCCAGCATTTT

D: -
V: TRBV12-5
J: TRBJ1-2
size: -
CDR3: CASGLGANYGYTF
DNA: TGTGCTAGTGGTTTAGGGGCTAACTATGGCTACACCTTC

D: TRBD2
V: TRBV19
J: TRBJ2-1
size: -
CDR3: CASSTAGVPYNEQFF
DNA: TGTGCCAGTAGTACTGCGGGGGTTCCCTACAATGAGCAGTTCTTC

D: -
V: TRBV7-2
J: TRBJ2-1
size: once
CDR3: CASSPAGGYEQFF
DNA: TGTGCCAGCAGCCCTGCCGGAGGTTATGAGCAGTTCTTC

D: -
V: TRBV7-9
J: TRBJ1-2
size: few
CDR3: CASKNPGSMDGYTF
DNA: TGTGCCAGCAAAAACCCGGGAAGTATGGATGGCTACACCTTC

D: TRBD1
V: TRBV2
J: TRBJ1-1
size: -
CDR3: CASSGQGANTEAFF
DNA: TGTGCCAGCAGTGGGCAGGGGGCTAACACTGAAGCTTTCTTT

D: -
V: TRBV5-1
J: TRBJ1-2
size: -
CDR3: CASSLTGNSDYGYTF
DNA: TGCGCCAGCAGCTTGACAGGGAATAGCGACTATGGCTACACCTTC

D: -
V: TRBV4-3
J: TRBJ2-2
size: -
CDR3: CASSHDPGRLNTGELFF
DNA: TGCGCCAGCAGCCACGACCCTGGGAGATTGAACACCGGGGAGCTGTTTTTT

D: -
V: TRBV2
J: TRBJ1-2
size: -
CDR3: CAIIKEAFGTNYGYTF
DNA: TGTGCCATCATAAAGGAGGCCTTTGGAACTAACTATGGCTACACCTTC

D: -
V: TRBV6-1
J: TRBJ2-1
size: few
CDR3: CASSSRDGSYNEQFF
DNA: TGTGCCAGCTCTTCCCGGGACGGGAGTTACAATGAGCAGTTCTTC

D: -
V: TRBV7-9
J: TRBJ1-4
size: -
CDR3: CASRGATTNEKLFF
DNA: TGTGCCAGCAGGGGGGCGACAACTAATGAAAAACTGTTTTTT

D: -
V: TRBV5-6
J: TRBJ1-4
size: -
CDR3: CASSSGPPKREKLFF
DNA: TGTGCCAGCAGCTCCGGCCCACCTAAGAGGGAAAAACTGTTTTTT

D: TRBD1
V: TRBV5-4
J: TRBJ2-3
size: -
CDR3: CASTERTGGRDTQYF
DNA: TGTGCCAGCACCGAGCGGACAGGGGGCAGAGATACGCAGTATTTT

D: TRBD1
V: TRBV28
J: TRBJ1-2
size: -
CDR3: CASREIGLQGAEGYTF
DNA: TGTGCCAGCAGAGAAATCGGGTTACAGGGGGCGGAGGGCTACACCTTC

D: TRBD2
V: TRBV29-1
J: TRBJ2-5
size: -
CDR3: CSVAGWGGGTPQETQYF
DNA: TGCAGCGTTGCAGGGTGGGGCGGGGGGACCCCGCAAGAGACCCAGTACTTC

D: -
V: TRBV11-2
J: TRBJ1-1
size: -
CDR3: CASSPTQGIEAFF
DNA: TGTGCCAGCAGCCCCACGCAGGGGATTGAAGCTTTCTTT

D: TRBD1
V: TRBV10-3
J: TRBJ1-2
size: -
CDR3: CAISETGGLRGYGYTF
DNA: TGTGCCATCAGTGAGACAGGGGGCTTGCGGGGCTATGGCTACACCTTC

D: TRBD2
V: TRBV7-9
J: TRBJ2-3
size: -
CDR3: CASSQTSGGSDTQYF
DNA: TGTGCCAGCAGCCAGACTAGCGGGGGGTCAGATACGCAGTATTTT

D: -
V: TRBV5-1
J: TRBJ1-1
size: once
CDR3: CASSLGGLTPEAFF
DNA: TGCGCCAGCAGCTTGGGAGGTTTGACCCCTGAAGCTTTCTTT

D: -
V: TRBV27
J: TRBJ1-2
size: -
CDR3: CASSSGNGMIYGYTF
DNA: TGTGCCAGCAGCTCAGGCAATGGAATGATCTATGGCTACACCTTC

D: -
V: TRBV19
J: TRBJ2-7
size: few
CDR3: CASTPAGLSYEQYF
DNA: TGTGCCAGTACACCGGCAGGCCTTTCCTACGAGCAGTACTTC

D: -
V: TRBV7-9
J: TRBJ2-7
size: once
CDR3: CASSLARRGSYEQYF
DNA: TGTGCCAGCAGCTTAGCGCGGCGGGGTTCGTACGAGCAGTACTTC

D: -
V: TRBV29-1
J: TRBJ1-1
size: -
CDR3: CSVQMNTEAFF
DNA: TGCAGCGTCCAGATGAACACTGAAGCTTTCTTT

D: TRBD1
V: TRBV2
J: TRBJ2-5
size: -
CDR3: CASNSGGSETQYF
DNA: TGTGCCAGCAACTCAGGGGGCTCTGAGACCCAGTACTTC

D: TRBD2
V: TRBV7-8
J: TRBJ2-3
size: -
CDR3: CASSLGVGGPSDTQYF
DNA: TGTGCCAGCAGCTTAGGGGTGGGAGGGCCCTCAGATACGCAGTATTTT

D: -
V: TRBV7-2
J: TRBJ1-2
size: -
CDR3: CASSLESGYGYTF
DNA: TGTGCCAGCAGCTTAGAGTCAGGCTATGGCTACACCTTC

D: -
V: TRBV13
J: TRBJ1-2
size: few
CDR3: CASSSNRDGYTF
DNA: TGTGCCAGCAGTTCTAACAGGGATGGCTACACCTTC

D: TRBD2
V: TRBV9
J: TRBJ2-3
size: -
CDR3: CASSDREGIADTQYF
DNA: TGTGCCAGCAGCGACCGGGAGGGGATCGCAGATACGCAGTATTTT

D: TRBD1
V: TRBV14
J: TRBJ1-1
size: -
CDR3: CASSYGTGRTEAFF
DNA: TGTGCCAGCAGCTACGGGACAGGGCGGACTGAAGCTTTCTTT